This TCR beta chain was identified in a study of early T cells in non-severe SARS-CoV-2 infection. Study-wide context: Chains stayed unpaired after sequencing of bulk RNA from unsorted whole blood. Whole-study findings and limits: There was a bias toward anti-spike CD8 responses in VDJdb matching, which missed private and CD4 specificities.

The germline V and J ends were trimmed by 0 bases and 11 bases, with 12 bases remaining between them. CDR1 is LGHNA, CDR2 YSLEER, per germline. The CDR3 has 13 residues. This clonotype was counted only a few times. Its cognate antigen is unknown. Unique molecular identifiers (one per individual cDNA molecule) were attached. A single record per CDR3 protein comes from TCRdb applying MiXCR to the 5' RACE reads. This sample has about 77,000 distinct CDR3 sequences, with approximately 12% found just once. Sample: whole blood, taken at baseline. J is TRBJ2-3 and V is TRBV4-3, with a weak D call TRBD2 (6 bases). This TCR was sampled from an adult who was a healthcare worker with PCR-confirmed SARS-CoV-2 infection or an uninfected control (not recorded which). The donor label of this sample is uncertain. The CDR3, as DNA: TGCGCCAGCAGCCAAGATGGAGGGCATAGGCAGTATTTT. Translated: CASSQDGGHRQYF.